This entry describes one T cell receptor (beta chain). This entry is derived from a study of T cell changes during pregnancy in multiple sclerosis. TCRdb's copy holds only in-frame clones and misses some; the assay was immunoSEQ multiplex PCR. Here the sample spans 35,000 or so clones, approximately 91% being singletons. Germline V gene lookup returns CDR1 LNHDA and CDR2 SQIVND (reference sequence). This CDR3 has 17 residues. J was trimmed by 6 bases and V by 6 bases; bases with no gene match: 17. The TCR comes from a female donor with multiple sclerosis, enrolled in a pregnancy study. The V call is TRBV19, the J call TRBJ2-1; TRBD2 agrees at 7 bases. The sequencing used CD8+ T cells from peripheral blood mononuclear cells, collected in the third trimester of pregnancy. The CDR3 spells CASSPGGSLHAGNEQFF. The CDR3 DNA follows: TGTGCCAGTAGCCCCGGGGGGTCGCTCCACGCCGGCAATGAGCAGTTCTTC.